These 23 T cell receptor beta chains came from one sample sequenced in a study of blood T cell repertoires in COVID-19. Some clones are missing from TCRdb's copy, which holds only in-frame ones; the method was immunoSEQ multiplex PCR. This table holds approximately 240,000 clones, about 80% found once. Input material: PBMCs or T cells enriched from blood (not recorded which). The receptors derive from a woman in her thirties or forties with acute COVID-19.

This clone was seen once. The same CDR3 also results from other DNA sequences found in this sample. The gene calls are TRBV7-2 and TRBJ2-3; D uncertain. Germline values: CDR1 SGHTA, CDR2 FQGNSA. There are 15 residues in the CDR3. The ends were cut back, 1 base at V and 0 bases at J, with 8 bases in the middle. The CDR3: CASSLDRTSTDTQYF. The DNA for the CDR3 is TGTGCCAGCAGCTTAGACAGAACTAGCACAGATACGCAGTATTTT.

This chain links TRBV3-1 (or the pseudogene TRBV3-2) with TRBJ1-3; perhaps TRBD1 as D (6 bases). This CDR3 spans 17 amino acids. The V end was cut by 2 bases, the J end by 2 bases, with 16 bases between. The germline V gene encodes CDR1 LGHDT and CDR2 YNNKEL (reference sequence). The CDR3 is CASSQIYQGRAGNTIYF. Here the CDR3 DNA reads TGTGCCAGCAGCCAAATTTACCAGGGGAGGGCTGGAAACACCATATATTTT.

The genes are TRBV2 and TRBJ1-2, with TRBD1 identical over 7 bases. This CDR3 region has 13 residues. The germline V gene has CDR1 SNHLY and CDR2 FYNNEI. Trimming cost V 10 bases and J 0 bases; bases outside gene matches: 5. CDR3 coding DNA: TGTGCCACCTCAGACAGGGCTAACTATGGCTACACCTTC. Translating gives CATSDRANYGYTF.

The CDR3 region is CASSVGAEVLNTEAFF. The CDR3 nucleotides read TGTGCCAGCAGCGTAGGGGCCGAAGTATTGAACACTGAAGCTTTCTTT. The V and J genes are TRBV9 and TRBJ1-1; no firm D call. Germline V gene lookup returns CDR1 SGDLS and CDR2 YYNGEE. Trimming took off 0 bases at V and 0 bases at J, with 12 bases between the two ends. The CDR3 spans 16 residues. Full variable domain (missing parts from reference TRBV9 and TRBJ1-1): DSGVTQTPKHLITATGQRVTLRCSPRSGDLSVYWYQQSLDQGLQFLIQYYNGEERAKGNILERFSAQQFPDLHSELNLSSLELGDSALYFCASSVGAEVLNTEAFFGQGTRLTVV.

This rearrangement joins TRBV7-3 to TRBJ2-1; 12 bases align to TRBD2. The germline CDR1 and CDR2 sequences are SGHTA and FQGTGA. CDR3 length: 15 residues. V was pared by 2 bases and J by 6 bases, with 2 bases of the junction left unmatched. The CDR3 reads CASSLLAGGSNEQFF. DNA for the CDR3: TGTGCCAGCAGCTTACTAGCGGGAGGGAGCAATGAGCAGTTCTTC.

This chain links TRBV5-4 with TRBJ1-2, with a possible D match to TRBD1 (5 bases). Trimming left V 7 bases short and J 0 bases short, with 19 bases between. Germline CDR1 is SGHNT and CDR2 is YYREEE (reference sequence). The CDR3 is 16 residues long. CDR3 sequence reads: CASAQGAPYTNYGYTF. CDR3 sequence (DNA): TGTGCCAGCGCCCAAGGGGCTCCCTATACTAACTATGGCTACACCTTC.

CDR3 protein: CASSVAAGSRNTEAFF. The DNA for the CDR3 is TGTGCCAGCAGCGTAGCTGCGGGGAGCAGGAACACTGAAGCTTTCTTT. This chain links TRBV9 with TRBJ1-1; D is undetermined. Germline CDR1 SGDLS, CDR2 YYNGEE. The CDR3 has 16 residues. The V end was cut by 0 bases, the J end by 1 base, with 13 bases between. The whole variable domain, filled in from reference TRBV9 and TRBJ1-1, reads DSGVTQTPKHLITATGQRVTLRCSPRSGDLSVYWYQQSLDQGLQFLIQYYNGEERAKGNILERFSAQQFPDLHSELNLSSLELGDSALYFCASSVAAGSRNTEAFFGQGTRLTVV.

The chain combines TRBV27 with TRBJ2-7, with D perhaps matching TRBD1 (6 bases). CDR3 length: 14 amino acids. Germline V gives CDR1 MNHEY, CDR2 SMNVEV (reference sequence). V was pared by 0 bases and J by 2 bases, with 8 bases between. The chain's CDR3 is CASSLSNRAYEQYF. CDR3 nucleotides: TGTGCCAGCAGTTTATCGAACAGGGCCTACGAGCAGTACTTC.

The chain has TRBV7-9 and TRBJ2-1; D is possibly TRBD1 (6 bases). Trimming removed 3 bases from V and 4 bases from J, with 22 bases in between. The CDR3 extends over 18 amino acids. The germline V gene has CDR1 SEHNR and CDR2 FQNEAQ (reference sequence). CDR3 DNA sequence: TGTGCCAGCAGCTTCGTACCGCTCCGGGACACTGAGTACAATGAGCAGTTCTTC. This gives the protein CASSFVPLRDTEYNEQFF.

The chain uses TRBV9 and TRBJ1-2; possibly TRBD1 for D (6 bases). Germline loops: CDR1 SGDLS, CDR2 YYNGEE. This CDR3 region has 16 residues. Trimming removed 4 bases from V and 7 bases from J, with 23 bases in between. This CDR3 is CASSPTLRQEEIGYTF. Written as DNA, the CDR3 is TGTGCCAGCAGCCCGACTCTTCGACAGGAAGAGATTGGCTACACCTTC.

The chain links TRBV6-5 to TRBJ1-1; maybe TRBD1 (6 bases). Germline loops: CDR1 MNHEY, CDR2 SVGAGI. V lost 9 bases and J lost 0, with 17 bases in between. CDR3 length: 15 amino acids. The CDR3 nucleotides are TGTGCCAGTTCGATGAACAGGGCCATGAACACTGAAGCTTTCTTT. Amino acids: CASSMNRAMNTEAFF.

This clone was found once. The rearrangement links TRBV19 to TRBJ1-1; a possible D gene is TRBD1 (5 bases). The germline CDR1 and CDR2 sequences are LNHDA and SQIVND (reference sequence). The CDR3 runs 16 residues. Trimming left V 3 bases short and J 6 bases short, with 20 bases between. This CDR3 is CASSIGFARGSAEAFF. CDR3 bases: TGTGCCAGTAGTATTGGTTTCGCCCGGGGGTCTGCTGAAGCTTTCTTT.

The chain uses TRBV5-6 and TRBJ2-3; 8 bases match TRBD2. The V segment lost 2 bases and the J segment 8 bases; nucleotides outside the gene matches: 4. Germline V gives CDR1 SGHDT, CDR2 YYEEEE. This CDR3 is 13 amino acids long. CDR3 amino acids: CASSLSAGATQYF. The CDR3, as DNA: TGTGCCAGCAGCTTATCAGCGGGAGCTACGCAGTATTTT.

This chain connects TRBV30 to TRBJ1-2; tentatively, D is TRBD1 (6 bases). V was shortened by 4 bases and J by 4 bases, with 16 bases between the two germline ends. This CDR3 contains 14 residues. Germline V gene sequence: CDR1 GTSNPN, CDR2 SVGIG (reference sequence). The CDR3 loop is CAWKGTGRLYGYTF. Here the CDR3 DNA reads TGTGCCTGGAAAGGCACAGGGCGTCTCTATGGCTACACCTTC.

This clone was counted between two and nine times. CDR3 protein: CASSVGDSYQPQHF. In DNA, the CDR3 is TGTGCCAGCAGCGTAGGGGACTCATATCAGCCCCAGCATTTT. The chain is built from TRBV9 and TRBJ1-5, with D tentatively TRBD1 (5 bases). V dropped 0 bases and J dropped 5 bases, with 9 bases sitting between them. From germline, CDR1 is SGDLS and CDR2 YYNGEE. The CDR3 is made up of 14 amino acids.

The genes are TRBV10-3 and TRBJ2-3; the match to TRBD2 covers 16 bases. V shed 5 bases, J shed 3 bases, and the junction held 11 bases outside the gene matches. CDR1 and CDR2 (germline): ENHRY, SYGVKD. The CDR3 contains 19 residues. The CDR3 reads CAISPGLAGGPGSTDTQYF. CDR3 nucleotide sequence: TGTGCCATCAGTCCGGGACTAGCGGGAGGGCCAGGGTCTACAGATACGCAGTATTTT.

The CDR3 DNA sequence: TGTGCCAGCAGTACAGCCCCGGGGGACTCCTACGAGCAGTACTTC. Protein product: CASSTAPGDSYEQYF. V is TRBV5-4 and J is TRBJ2-7; the D gene is possibly TRBD2 (6 bases). V dropped 5 bases and J dropped 0 bases, with 15 bases sitting between them. The CDR3 loop spans 15 amino acids. Per the germline V gene, CDR1 is SGHNT and CDR2 is YYREEE (reference sequence). Filled out from reference TRBV5-4 and TRBJ2-7, the complete variable domain reads ETGVTQSPTHLIKTRGQQVTLRCSSQSGHNTVSWYQQALGQGPQFIFQYYREEENGRGNFPPRFSGLQFPNYSSELNVNALELDDSALYLCASSTAPGDSYEQYFGPGTRLTVT.

The chain uses TRBV11-2 and TRBJ2-1; D might be TRBD1 (6 bases). Germline assignment: CDR1 SGHAT and CDR2 FQNNGV. Trimming removed 4 bases from V and 3 bases from J, with 10 bases in between. The CDR3 spans 14 residues. CDR3 loop: CASSSPQGYNEQFF. CDR3 coding DNA: TGTGCCAGCAGCTCGCCACAGGGCTACAATGAGCAGTTCTTC.

V usage is TRBV10-1 and J usage is TRBJ2-3; 12 nucleotides line up with TRBD1. V shed 5 bases, J shed 4 bases, and the junction held 4 bases outside the gene matches. Germline lookup yields CDR1 WNHNN and CDR2 SYGVQD (reference sequence). CDR3 length: 15 residues. CDR3 loop: CASSPGTGGPDTQYF. The CDR3 DNA reads TGCGCCAGCAGTCCCGGGACAGGGGGCCCAGATACGCAGTATTTT.

This clone was recorded once. The genes are TRBV28 and TRBJ2-7; 8 bases map to TRBD2. V lost 7 bases, J lost 0 bases, and 11 bases stayed unmatched. Germline V gives CDR1 MDHEN, CDR2 SYDVKM. This CDR3 comprises 16 residues. In DNA, the CDR3 is TGTGCCAGCACCCTCCCAGCGGGAGCCCGCTCCTACGAGCAGTACTTC. Protein sequence: CASTLPAGARSYEQYF.

The chain is built from TRBV4-3 and TRBJ1-1; D is unclear. CDR1 and CDR2 from the germline V gene are LGHNA and YSLEER. The V end lost 4 bases, the J end lost 1 base, and 7 bases lay between the germline ends. The CDR3 loop spans 13 amino acids. The CDR3 here is CASSPRRNTEAFF. CDR3 coding DNA: TGCGCCAGCAGCCCGCGGCGGAACACTGAAGCTTTCTTT.

Here the CDR3 reads CASSPTGKYGYTF. DNA for the CDR3: TGTGCCAGCTCACCAACAGGAAAGTATGGCTACACCTTC. The gene calls are TRBV18 and TRBJ1-2; D is perhaps TRBD1 (5 bases). The CDR3 has 13 residues. V was pared by 2 bases and J by 5 bases, with 9 bases between. CDR1 is KGHSH, CDR2 LQKENI, per germline.

The chain's CDR3 is CASSSGDRDTYEQYF. CDR3 DNA: TGTGCCAGCAGCTCAGGGGACAGGGACACCTACGAGCAGTACTTC. The J gene is TRBJ2-7, the V gene TRBV7-9; 9 nucleotides match TRBD1. The trim removed 4 bases at V and 2 bases at J, leaving 6 bases unmatched. CDR1 and CDR2 (germline): SEHNR, FQNEAQ (reference sequence). The CDR3 consists of 15 residues.